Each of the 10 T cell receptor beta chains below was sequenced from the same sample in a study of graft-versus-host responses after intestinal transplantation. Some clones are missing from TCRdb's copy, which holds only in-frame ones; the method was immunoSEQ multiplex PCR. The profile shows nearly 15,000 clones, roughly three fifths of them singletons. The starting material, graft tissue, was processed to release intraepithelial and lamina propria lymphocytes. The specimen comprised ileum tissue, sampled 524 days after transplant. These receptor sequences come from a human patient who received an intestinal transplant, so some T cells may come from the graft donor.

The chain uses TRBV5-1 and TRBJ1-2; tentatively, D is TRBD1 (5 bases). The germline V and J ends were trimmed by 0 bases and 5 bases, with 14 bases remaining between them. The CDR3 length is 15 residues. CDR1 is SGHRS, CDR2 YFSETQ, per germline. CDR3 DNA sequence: TGCGCCAGCAGCTTGGGTGGAGGGGTGGCTTATGGCTACACCTTC. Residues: CASSLGGGVAYGYTF. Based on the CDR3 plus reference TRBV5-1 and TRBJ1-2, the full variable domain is KAGVTQTPRYLIKTRGQQVTLSCSPISGHRSVSWYQQTPGQGLQFLFEYFSETQRNKGNFPGRFSGRQFSNSRSEMNVSTLELGDSALYLCASSLGGGVAYGYTFGSGTRLTVV.

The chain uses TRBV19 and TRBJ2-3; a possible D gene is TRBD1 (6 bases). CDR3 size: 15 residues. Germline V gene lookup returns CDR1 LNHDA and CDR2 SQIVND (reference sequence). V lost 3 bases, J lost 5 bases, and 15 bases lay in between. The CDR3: CASSIGGIQGDTQYF. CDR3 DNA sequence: TGTGCCAGTAGTATTGGGGGTATACAGGGAGATACGCAGTATTTT.

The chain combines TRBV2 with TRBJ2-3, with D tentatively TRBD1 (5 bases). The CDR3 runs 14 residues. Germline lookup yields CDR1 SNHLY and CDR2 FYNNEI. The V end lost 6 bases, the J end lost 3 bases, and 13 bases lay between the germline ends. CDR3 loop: CASSAGQPTDTQYF. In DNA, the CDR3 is TGTGCCAGCAGCGCCGGACAACCAACAGATACGCAGTATTTT. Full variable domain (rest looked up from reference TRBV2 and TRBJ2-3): EPEVTQTPSHQVTQMGQEVILRCVPISNHLYFYWYRQILGQKVEFLVSFYNNEISEKSEIFDDQFSVERPDGSNFTLKIRSTKLEDSAMYFCASSAGQPTDTQYFGPGTRLTVL.

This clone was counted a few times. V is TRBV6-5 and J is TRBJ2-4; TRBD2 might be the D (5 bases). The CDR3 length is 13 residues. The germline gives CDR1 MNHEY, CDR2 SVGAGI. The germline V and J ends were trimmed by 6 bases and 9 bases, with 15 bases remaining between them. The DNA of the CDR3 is TGTGCCAGCAGGCCCGCGCAGGCGGGCATTCAGTACTTC. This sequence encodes CASRPAQAGIQYF.

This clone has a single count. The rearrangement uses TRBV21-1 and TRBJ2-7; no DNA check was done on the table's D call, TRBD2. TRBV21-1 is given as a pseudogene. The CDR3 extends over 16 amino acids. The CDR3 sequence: CASSGPGRDYHYEQYF. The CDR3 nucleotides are TGTGCCAGCAGCGGCCCGGGTCGGGACTACCACTACGAGCAGTACTTC.

DNA of the CDR3: TGTGCCCTACAGGGAAGGGGTAATCAGCCCCAGCATTTT. This translates into CALQGRGNQPQHF. The rearrangement links TRBV30 to TRBJ1-5; TRBD1 might be the D (6 bases). This CDR3 region has 13 residues. Germline CDR1 reads GTSNPN; CDR2 reads SVGIG (reference sequence). The V gene lost 8 bases and the J gene lost 4 bases, with 15 bases spanning the gap.

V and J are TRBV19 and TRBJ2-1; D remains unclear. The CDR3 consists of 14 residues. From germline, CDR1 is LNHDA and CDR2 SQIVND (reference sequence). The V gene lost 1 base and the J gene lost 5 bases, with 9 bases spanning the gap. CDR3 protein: CASSIASTDNEQFF. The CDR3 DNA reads TGTGCCAGTAGTATAGCGAGCACAGACAATGAGCAGTTCTTC.

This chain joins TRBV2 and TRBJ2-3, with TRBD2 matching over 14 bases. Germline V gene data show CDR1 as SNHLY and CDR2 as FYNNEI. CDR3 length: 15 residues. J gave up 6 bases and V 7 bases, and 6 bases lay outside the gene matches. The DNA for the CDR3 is TGTGCCAGCATGAGACTAGCGGGGGGGCAGGATACGCAGTATTTT. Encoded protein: CASMRLAGGQDTQYF.

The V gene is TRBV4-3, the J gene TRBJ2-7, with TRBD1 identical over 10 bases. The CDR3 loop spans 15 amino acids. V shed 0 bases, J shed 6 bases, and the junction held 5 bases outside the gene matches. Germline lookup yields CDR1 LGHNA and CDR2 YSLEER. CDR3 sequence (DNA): TGCGCCAGCAGCCAAGACCGGGACAGGGGTCGCGAGCAGTACTTC. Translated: CASSQDRDRGREQYF.

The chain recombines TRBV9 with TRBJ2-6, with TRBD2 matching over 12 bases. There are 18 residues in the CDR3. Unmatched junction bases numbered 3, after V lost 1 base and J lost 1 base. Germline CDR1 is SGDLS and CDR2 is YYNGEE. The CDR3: CASSVSLAGGSGANVLTF. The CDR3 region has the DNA TGTGCCAGCAGCGTATCTCTAGCGGGGGGGTCTGGGGCCAACGTCCTGACTTTC.